This T cell receptor (beta chain) was sequenced during a study of OX40 agonist ivuxolimab in advanced cancers. Across the study: Males comprised roughly four fifths of the group, whose mean age was approximately 60 years (range 23 to 79). Previous treatment with anti-PD-1, anti-PD-L1 or anti-CTLA-4 therapy was allowed; 35% to 50% had received some.

Notes on the study in general: Antigen specificity remained undetermined for the expanded peripheral T cells.

There are a few counts of this clone. Its antigen remains unidentified. The table came from immunoSEQ multiplex PCR; TCRdb's copy has only in-frame clones and leaves some out. The sample lists roughly 41,000 clones, over 75% occurring once. The clonotype comes from an adult with an advanced solid tumor such as melanoma, head and neck, liver or kidney cancer. The source was CD4+ or CD8+ T cells sorted from blood, collected in a trial of the OX40 agonist ivuxolimab.

CDR3 DNA sequence: TGTGCCAGCAGCCCACTGTCCTACGAGCAGTACTTC. Translating it yields CASSPLSYEQYF. The genes are TRBV2 and TRBJ2-7; D gene unclear. Germline values: CDR1 SNHLY, CDR2 FYNNEI. The CDR3 has 12 amino acids. V was shortened by 6 bases and J by 1 base, with 7 bases between the two germline ends.